A single sample is the source of the 6 T cell receptor beta chains below, sequenced in a study of blood T cell repertoires in COVID-19. Generated by immunoSEQ multiplex PCR, the TCRdb table keeps only in-frame clones and is missing some. The repertoire consists of about 160,000 clones, with approximately 81% occurring once and the leading ten covering around 18%. The sequenced sample consisted of PBMCs or T cells enriched from blood (not recorded which). These receptors were obtained from a man between 60 and 70 years old who had recovered from COVID-19.

This chain links TRBV9 with TRBJ1-4; maybe TRBD1 (5 bases). The CDR3 is 15 residues long. Germline V gene sequence: CDR1 SGDLS, CDR2 YYNGEE. Trimming cost V 2 bases and J 5 bases, with 13 bases left between them. CDR3 loop: CASSVGGRQNEKLFF. Here the CDR3 DNA reads TGTGCCAGCAGCGTGGGCGGCAGACAGAATGAAAAACTGTTTTTT.

This chain uses TRBV27 with TRBJ2-3, with 10 bases that match TRBD1. CDR1 and CDR2 (germline): MNHEY, SMNVEV (reference sequence). The CDR3 spans 15 residues. Trimming removed 5 bases from V and 4 bases from J; junction bases left unmatched: 6. CDR3 amino acids: CASSTRDRGADTQYF. CDR3 sequence (DNA): TGTGCCAGCAGTACCCGGGACAGGGGCGCAGATACGCAGTATTTT.

V and J are TRBV7-8 and TRBJ1-4; 9 positions match TRBD1. Germline loops: CDR1 SGHVS, CDR2 FQNEAQ. Trimming took 4 bases from V and 3 from J; bases not matched to a gene: 6. The CDR3 runs to 16 residues. The CDR3 bases are TGTGCCAGCAGCTCCCAACAGGGGGCCGCTAATGAAAAACTGTTTTTT. Translated, it gives CASSSQQGAANEKLFF.

The rearrangement joins TRBV9 to TRBJ1-2; D is possibly TRBD1 (6 bases). Germline assignment: CDR1 SGDLS and CDR2 YYNGEE. Deletions cut 3 bases from V and 0 bases from J, with 18 bases between. The CDR3 consists of 17 residues. The CDR3 region is CASSAGSSDRANYGYTF. DNA for the CDR3: TGTGCCAGCAGCGCCGGTTCCTCGGACAGAGCTAACTATGGCTACACCTTC.

This sequence joins TRBV5-1 and TRBJ1-5; TRBD1 aligns across 9 bases. Trimming took 4 bases from V and 2 from J; bases not matched to a gene: 19. The CDR3 has 20 amino acids. CDR1 is SGHRS, CDR2 YFSETQ, per germline. The CDR3 region has the DNA TGCGCCAGCAGCAGAAAAGATAAGAGCGGGACAGGGTGGGGCAATCAGCCCCAGCATTTT. Encoded protein: CASSRKDKSGTGWGNQPQHF.

The chain joins TRBV6-2 or TRBV6-3 to TRBJ2-2; 7 bases fit TRBD1. This CDR3 region has 17 residues. J gave up 3 bases and V 2 bases, and 9 bases lay outside the gene matches. CDR1 is MNHEY, CDR2 SVGEGT, per germline. As DNA, the CDR3 is TGTGCCAGCAGTTACCCCCGACAGGGCGTAGACACCGGGGAGCTGTTTTTT. It codes for CASSYPRQGVDTGELFF.